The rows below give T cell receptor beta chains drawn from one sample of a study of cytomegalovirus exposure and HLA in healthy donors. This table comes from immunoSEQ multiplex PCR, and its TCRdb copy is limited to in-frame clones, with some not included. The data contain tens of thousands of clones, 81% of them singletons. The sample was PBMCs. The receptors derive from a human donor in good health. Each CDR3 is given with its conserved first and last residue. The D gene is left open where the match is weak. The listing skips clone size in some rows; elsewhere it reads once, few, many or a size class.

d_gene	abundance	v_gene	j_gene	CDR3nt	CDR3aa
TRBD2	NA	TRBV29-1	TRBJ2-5	TGCAGCGTTGCCCCTCCTAGCGGGAGCCCGGAGACCCAGTACTTC	CSVAPPSGSPETQYF
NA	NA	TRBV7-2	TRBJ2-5	TGTGCCAGCAGCTCCGCGGGACGGCTACAAGAGACCCAGTACTTC	CASSSAGRLQETQYF
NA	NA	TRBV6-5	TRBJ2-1	TGTGCCAGCATCTCCCGTCCCGAGCAGTTCTTC	CASISRPEQFF
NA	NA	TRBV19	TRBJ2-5	TGTGCCAGCCGCGGCCGACTGCGGGAGACCCAGTACTTC	CASRGRLRETQYF
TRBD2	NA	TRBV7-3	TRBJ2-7	TGTGCCAGCAGCCCCGGGGGGAGCGGGGGGGATGAGCAGTACTTC	CASSPGGSGGDEQYF
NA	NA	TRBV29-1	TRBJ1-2	TGCAGCGATACCGGGGGGGATGGCTACACCTTC	CSDTGGDGYTF
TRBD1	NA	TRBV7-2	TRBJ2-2	TGTGCCAGCACTCCGGAACCAGGGGGCATGGTGCTGTTTTTT	CASTPEPGGMVLFF
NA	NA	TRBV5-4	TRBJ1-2	TGTGCCAGCAGCCCGGAAGGGGCGCGGAGTGGCTACACCTTC	CASSPEGARSGYTF
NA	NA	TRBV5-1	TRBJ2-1	TGCGCCAGCAGCCCGATCGGAGGGGGCGTGGGAAATGAGCAGTTCTTC	CASSPIGGGVGNEQFF
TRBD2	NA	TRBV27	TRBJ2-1	TGTGCCAGCGGGGACTACTCCTACAATGAGCAGTTCTTC	CASGDYSYNEQFF
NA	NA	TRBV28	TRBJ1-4	TGTGCCAGCAGTTTATTTCTACCCGGACAGCGCTCAACTAATGAAAAACTGTTTTTT	CASSLFLPGQRSTNEKLFF
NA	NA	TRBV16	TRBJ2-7	TGTGCCAGCAGCCAACCCCCAGGGGGGATCTACGAGCAGTACTTC	CASSQPPGGIYEQYF
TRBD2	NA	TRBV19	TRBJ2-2	TGTGCCAGTAGTATACTAGCGGGGACGCCCACCGGGGAGCTGTTTTTT	CASSILAGTPTGELFF
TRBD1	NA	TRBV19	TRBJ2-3	TGTGCCAGTCTGCCGGGACAGTTTAGCACAGATACGCAGTATTTT	CASLPGQFSTDTQYF
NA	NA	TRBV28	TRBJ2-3	TGTGCCAGCAGTTTGATAGCGGAGGCGCAGTATTTT	CASSLIAEAQYF
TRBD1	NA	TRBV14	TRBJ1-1	TGTGCCAGCAGCCCCGGTGACAGGGGGAAGAACACTGAAGCTTTCTTT	CASSPGDRGKNTEAFF
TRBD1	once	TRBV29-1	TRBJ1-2	TGCAGCGTTGAAGTCCGGCAGAGGGGGCATGGCTACACCTTC	CSVEVRQRGHGYTF
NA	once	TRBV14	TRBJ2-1	TGTGCCAGCAGCCAAGGTATTTTCCGGGACATATACAATGAGCAGTTCTTC	CASSQGIFRDIYNEQFF
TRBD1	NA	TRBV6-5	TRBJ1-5	TGTGCCAGCAGCTCTTTACAGGGGCCCGGGGAGCCCCAGCATTTT	CASSSLQGPGEPQHF
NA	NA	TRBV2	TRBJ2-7	TGTGCCAGTGCCCCAGATTCCTACGAGCAGTACTTC	CASAPDSYEQYF
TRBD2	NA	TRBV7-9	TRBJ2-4	TGTGCCAGCAGCGGAAGCGGGAGCAAAAACATTCAGTACTTC	CASSGSGSKNIQYF
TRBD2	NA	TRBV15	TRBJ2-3	TGTGCCACCAGCAGAGGGCCGGGGGGATACACAGATACGCAGTATTTT	CATSRGPGGYTDTQYF
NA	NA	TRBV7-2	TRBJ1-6	TGTGCCATCCCCGGGGGGCAGGGAGGAAGCTCACCCCTCCACTTT	CAIPGGQGGSSPLHF
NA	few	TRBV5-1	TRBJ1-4	TGCGCCAGCAGCTTGCAGGAAAAACTGTTTTTT	CASSLQEKLFF
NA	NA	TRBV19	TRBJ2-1	TGTGCCAGTTCGGGAAGCTCCTACAATGAGCAGTTCTTC	CASSGSSYNEQFF
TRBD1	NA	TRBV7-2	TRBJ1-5	TGTGCCAGCAGCCCGATACAGGGGGCGTTCGGCAATCAGCCCCAGCATTTT	CASSPIQGAFGNQPQHF
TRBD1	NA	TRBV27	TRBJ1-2	TGTGCCAGCAGTCCGACAGGGGTCTATGGCTACACCTTC	CASSPTGVYGYTF
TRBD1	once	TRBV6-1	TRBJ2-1	TGTGCCAGCAGTGAGAGGGGACCGCCGGGACAGATCTACAATGAGCAGTTCTTC	CASSERGPPGQIYNEQFF
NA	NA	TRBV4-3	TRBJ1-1	TGCGCCAGCAGCCAAGGGGTGTCGGGTACTGAAGCTTTCTTT	CASSQGVSGTEAFF
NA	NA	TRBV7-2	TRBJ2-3	TGTGCCAGCAGCCAGGCACATAGCACAGATACGCAGTATTTT	CASSQAHSTDTQYF
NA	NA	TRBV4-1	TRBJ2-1	TGCGCCAGCAGCCAGCCCGGGGGTAGGAATGAGCAGTTCTTC	CASSQPGGRNEQFF
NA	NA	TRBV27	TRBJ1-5	TGTGCCAGCAGCCCTCCAGGGTATCAGCCCCAGCATTTT	CASSPPGYQPQHF
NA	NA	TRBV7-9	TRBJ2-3	TGTGCCAGCAGCTTAGAGGGGGACGACACAGATACGCAGTATTTT	CASSLEGDDTDTQYF
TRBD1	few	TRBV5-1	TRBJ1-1	TGCGCCAGCAGCCCCTGGGGACAGGGGTCTGAAGCTTTCTTT	CASSPWGQGSEAFF
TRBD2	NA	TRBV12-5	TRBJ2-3	TGTGCTAGTGGTTTGGTAAGGCCTAGCGGGGGAGCAGATACGCAGTATTTT	CASGLVRPSGGADTQYF
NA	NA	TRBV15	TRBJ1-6	TGTGCCACCAGCAGGAGGAGGGATGGTAATTCACCCCTCCACTTT	CATSRRRDGNSPLHF
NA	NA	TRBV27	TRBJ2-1	TGTGCCAGTTGGGGGAGGCTTAGGGTAGACAATGAGCAGTTCTTC	CASWGRLRVDNEQFF
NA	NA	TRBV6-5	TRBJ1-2	TGTGCCAGGACCAGGGATTTTGGCTACACCTTC	CARTRDFGYTF
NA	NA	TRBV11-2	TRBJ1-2	TGTGCCAGCAGCTTAGGAGGCGAAAACTATGGCTACACCTTC	CASSLGGENYGYTF
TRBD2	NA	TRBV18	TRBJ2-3	TGTGCCAGCTCGTTAGTACTAGCGGGACGGACAGATACGCAGTATTTT	CASSLVLAGRTDTQYF
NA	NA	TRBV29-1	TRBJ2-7	TGCAGCGTTGGCCTCGTCCGGGGATACGAGCAGTACTTC	CSVGLVRGYEQYF